This TCR beta chain came from a study of identical twins. Study conclusions and caveats: Memory repertoires showed no such pattern, whereas abundant cord blood beta clonotypes carried fewer insertions. Without tracking the same donors, conclusions rested on cross-sectional statistical analysis.

Only healthy Caucasians were included as donors. This clonotype appeared a few times. Its antigen is as yet unknown. Germline V gene lookup returns CDR1 ENHRY and CDR2 SYGVKD. This CDR3 has 15 residues. Trimming left V 7 bases short and J 0 bases short, with 13 bases between. MiXCR, run by TCRdb on the 5' RACE reads, gives a single entry per CDR3 protein. The top ten clones hold 3% of a sample with roughly 570,000 distinct CDR3 sequences, 9.6% of them seen once. Another study also made use of these data, one on yellow fever vaccine responses in identical twins.

This TCR came from a woman aged 18-30 years in good health. The chain links TRBV10-3 to TRBJ2-1, with a tentative D call TRBD2 (5 bases). The sequenced sample was PBMCs. DNA of the CDR3: TGTGCCATCACCGCCGACGGGATCTCCTACAATGAGCAGTTCTTC. Amino acid sequence: CAITADGISYNEQFF.